The 12 T cell receptor beta chains presented below share a single source sample, sequenced in a study of T cell changes during pregnancy in multiple sclerosis. Repertoires were generated with immunoSEQ multiplex PCR, while TCRdb's copy carries only in-frame clones and drops some. Among tens of thousands of clones listed, more than 85% were seen once. The material was CD8+ T cells from peripheral blood mononuclear cells, obtained before pregnancy. Receptor source: a female donor with multiple sclerosis, enrolled in a pregnancy study.

The gene calls are TRBV2 and TRBJ2-7; tentative D call: TRBD1 (7 bases). CDR1 is SNHLY and CDR2 is FYNNEI in the germline V gene. Trimming took off 8 bases at V and 3 bases at J, with 14 bases between the two ends. The CDR3 is made up of 13 amino acids. The CDR3: CASRGGGDYEQYF. CDR3 nucleotide sequence: TGTGCCAGCCGAGGAGGGGGCGACTACGAGCAGTACTTC.

The rearrangement joins TRBV4-2 to TRBJ1-1; D uncertain. With 1 base removed from V and 4 bases from J, the gap between germline ends came to 7 bases. The CDR3 covers 13 residues. The germline V gene has CDR1 LGHNA and CDR2 YNFKEQ. DNA for the CDR3: TGTGCCAGCAGCCAAGGAGGGAGCACTGAAGCTTTCTTT. Translated, it gives CASSQGGSTEAFF.

The V gene is TRBV27, the J gene TRBJ2-7, with D possibly TRBD2 on 5 matching bases. V shed 0 bases and J shed 2 bases, with 8 bases lying between them. This CDR3 is built from 14 residues. Germline V gene data show CDR1 as MNHEY and CDR2 as SMNVEV (reference sequence). The CDR3 sequence is CASSLSSAPYEQYF. In DNA, the CDR3 is TGTGCCAGCAGTTTATCTAGCGCGCCCTACGAGCAGTACTTC.

The rearrangement uses TRBV9 and TRBJ2-3; D is unclear. The CDR3 spans 15 residues. The V end was cut by 3 bases, the J end by 0 bases, with 11 bases between. From germline, CDR1 is SGDLS and CDR2 YYNGEE. CDR3 sequence (DNA): TGTGCCAGCAGCGACGGTCAAACTAGCACAGATACGCAGTATTTT. Translating it yields CASSDGQTSTDTQYF.

The chain has TRBV5-4 and TRBJ2-3; TRBD1 agrees at 8 bases. The CDR3 covers 15 residues. V shed 5 bases, J shed 2 bases, and the junction held 7 bases outside the gene matches. Per germline, CDR1 SGHNT and CDR2 YYREEE (reference sequence). CDR3 residues: CASSLWTGITDTQYF. The DNA of the CDR3 is TGTGCCAGCAGTTTGTGGACAGGGATCACAGATACGCAGTATTTT.

The chain uses TRBV7-9 and TRBJ2-1, with 12 bases lining up with TRBD2. In germline, CDR1 is SEHNR, CDR2 FQNEAQ (reference sequence). Trimming cost V 5 bases and J 7 bases; bases outside gene matches: 6. CDR3 length: 15 amino acids. The CDR3 here is CASSPSSGRANEQFF. In nucleotides, the CDR3 is TGTGCCAGCAGCCCATCTAGCGGGAGGGCTAATGAGCAGTTCTTC.

V gene TRBV2 combines with J gene TRBJ2-7, with a possible D match to TRBD1 (6 bases). The germline V and J ends were trimmed by 7 bases and 6 bases, with 7 bases remaining between them. The CDR3 length is 10 residues. In germline, CDR1 is SNHLY, CDR2 FYNNEI. The CDR3 reads CASTDSEQYF. As DNA, the CDR3 is TGTGCCAGCACGGACAGCGAGCAGTACTTC.

The genes are TRBV6-4 and TRBJ2-3, with TRBD2 matching over 9 bases. Germline V CDR1 and CDR2: MRHNA, SNTAGT. The J segment lost 4 bases and the V segment lost 3 bases, leaving 8 bases of the junction unmatched. The CDR3 spans 16 residues. The CDR3 sequence is CASSETAGGGSDTQYF. CDR3 DNA: TGTGCCAGCAGTGAGACAGCGGGAGGAGGGTCAGATACGCAGTATTTT.

The V and J genes are TRBV5-1 and TRBJ2-3; D unclear. CDR1 is SGHRS and CDR2 is YFSETQ in the germline V gene. This CDR3 spans 12 amino acids. V lost 8 bases, J lost 2 bases, and 9 bases lay in between. CDR3 protein: CASSQYTDTQYF. CDR3 coding DNA: TGCGCCAGTTCACAGTACACAGATACGCAGTATTTT.

This clone was picked up one time. CDR3 in amino acids: CASSGRGASYNEQFF. The CDR3 bases are TGTGCCAGCAGCGGCAGGGGGGCCTCCTACAATGAGCAGTTCTTC. This rearrangement joins TRBV25-1 to TRBJ2-1, with D possibly being TRBD1 (7 bases). The CDR3 totals 15 residues. Germline V gives CDR1 MGHDK, CDR2 SYGVNS. Trimming removed 6 bases from V and 0 bases from J, with 12 bases in between.

The chain is built from TRBV13 and TRBJ2-7; 9 bases are shared with TRBD2. V lost 5 bases and J lost 5; bases outside the gene matches: 13. The V gene's germline CDR1 is PRHDT and CDR2 FYEKMQ (reference sequence). This CDR3 is built from 16 residues. The CDR3 protein is CASSLRGSGRYNEQYF. The CDR3 bases are TGTGCCAGCAGCCTCCGGGGGAGCGGGAGGTATAACGAGCAGTACTTC. The whole variable domain, filled in from reference TRBV13 and TRBJ2-7, reads AAGVIQSPRHLIKEKRETATLKCYPIPRHDTVYWYQQGPGQDPQFLISFYEKMQSDKGSIPDRFSAQQFSDYHSELNMSSLELGDSALYFCASSLRGSGRYNEQYFGPGTRLTVT.

In this sample, this clone is medium-sized. Other DNA sequences of this sample code for an identical CDR3. The chain uses TRBV6-1 and TRBJ2-3; TRBD1 matches 11 bases. J lost 4 bases, V lost 3 bases, and 0 bases had no gene match. Germline lookup yields CDR1 MNHNS and CDR2 SASEGT. This CDR3 is 14 amino acids long. The CDR3 region is CASSEGQGADTQYF. In DNA form, the CDR3 reads TGTGCCAGCAGTGAGGGACAGGGGGCAGATACGCAGTATTTT.